This T cell receptor beta chain was captured in a study of blood T cell repertoires in COVID-19. In the study overall: The United States, Italy and Spain provided the acute and convalescent COVID-19 samples. T cells, B-cell-depleted T cells, or PBMCs provided the cDNA or gDNA that served as material.

Germline V CDR1 and CDR2: SQVTM, ANQGSEA. The CDR3 is 13 residues long. Trimming at V came to 5 bases and at J to 8 bases, leaving 6 bases not matched to a gene. While infection was still active, Seattle patients were enrolled and then followed longitudinally. This clone was counted between two and nine times. Per the original methods: Reference gene primer amplification in the assay estimated nucleated cell counts. Sequencing used immunoSEQ multiplex PCR; TCRdb keeps in-frame clones, though not all of them. V and J calls and clone size are given by that table; D and trimming were obtained from the DNA. The data show 250,000 to 400,000 clones, about 87% seen once.

The material sequenced was peripheral blood. The gene calls are TRBV29-1 and TRBJ1-6, with 7 bases identical to TRBD1. The TCR was taken from a woman aged 25 to 39 with COVID-19, enrolled during active disease. CDR3 in amino acids: CSVSSGQYSPLHF. In DNA form, the CDR3 reads TGCAGCGTTTCGTCGGGACAGTATTCACCCCTCCACTTT.